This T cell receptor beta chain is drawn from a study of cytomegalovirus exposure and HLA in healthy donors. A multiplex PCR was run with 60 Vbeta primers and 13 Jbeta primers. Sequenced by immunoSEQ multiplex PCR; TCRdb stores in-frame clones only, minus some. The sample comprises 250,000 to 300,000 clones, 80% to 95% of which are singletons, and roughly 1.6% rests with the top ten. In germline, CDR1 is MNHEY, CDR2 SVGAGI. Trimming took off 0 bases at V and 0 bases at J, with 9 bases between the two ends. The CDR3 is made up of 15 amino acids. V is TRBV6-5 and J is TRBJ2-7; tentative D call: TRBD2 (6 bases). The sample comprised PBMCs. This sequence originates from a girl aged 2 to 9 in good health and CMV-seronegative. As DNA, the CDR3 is TGTGCCAGCAGTTACTCACGGACTACCTCCTACGAGCAGTACTTC. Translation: CASSYSRTTSYEQYF.